These 25 T cell receptor beta chains share one sample of origin, sequenced in a study of blood T cell repertoires in COVID-19. Assay: immunoSEQ multiplex PCR; the TCRdb copy retains only in-frame clones and omits some. The table lists roughly 100,000 clones, 85% of them singletons. Input material: peripheral blood. The receptors derive from a man aged 50-60 years with acute or convalescent COVID-19.

The chain joins TRBV7-8 to TRBJ2-3, with D possibly TRBD1 on 6 matching bases. CDR1 and CDR2 (germline): SGHVS, FQNEAQ. The CDR3 is 15 amino acids. The V end lost 4 bases, the J end lost 5 bases, and 16 bases lay between the germline ends. The CDR3 nucleotides read TGTGCCAGCAGCTCCCCGGGCCGAGGGGGAGATACGCAGTATTTT. Protein product: CASSSPGRGGDTQYF.

The CDR3 is CASRWGGSNEQYF. The CDR3 region has the DNA TGCGCCAGCAGATGGGGTGGGAGCAACGAGCAGTACTTC. The rearrangement joins TRBV5-1 to TRBJ2-7; a weak D match, TRBD2 (5 bases). Looked up from germline, CDR1 is SGHRS and CDR2 is YFSETQ. Trimming took off 5 bases at V and 5 bases at J, with 14 bases between the two ends. The CDR3 has 13 amino acids.

The rearrangement joins TRBV29-1 to TRBJ2-1; D is unresolved. There are 13 residues in the CDR3. Germline V CDR1 and CDR2: SQVTM, ANQGSEA. V lost 5 bases, J lost 0 bases, and 8 bases lay in between. The CDR3 nucleotides read TGCAGCGTTATGGAGCTCTCCTACAATGAGCAGTTCTTC. Amino acids: CSVMELSYNEQFF.

This chain joins TRBV5-1 and TRBJ1-3, with D perhaps matching TRBD1 (5 bases). The germline V gene has CDR1 SGHRS and CDR2 YFSETQ. The CDR3 is 14 amino acids. Trimming removed 4 bases at V and 0 bases at J, with 8 bases between. Here the CDR3 DNA reads TGCGCCAGCAGCCAAGACAGCTCTGGAAACACCATATATTTT. This codes for CASSQDSSGNTIYF.

This clone was detected only once. This chain links TRBV28 with TRBJ2-1; 10 positions agree with TRBD1. Trimming took 6 bases from V and 13 from J; bases not matched to a gene: 6. Germline-derived CDR1 and CDR2 are MDHEN and SYDVKM. This CDR3 has 12 amino acids. The CDR3 nucleotides are TGTGCCAGCAGACTGGGACAGGGGATACAGTTCTTC. Its protein product is CASRLGQGIQFF.

The chain carries TRBV7-9 and TRBJ1-1, with no clear D. Trimming left V 6 bases short and J 1 base short, with 12 bases between. CDR1 is SEHNR, CDR2 FQNEAQ, per germline (reference sequence). This CDR3 has 14 residues. The CDR3 sequence: CASRSKPTNTEAFF. The CDR3 region has the DNA TGTGCCAGCAGGTCTAAACCAACGAACACTGAAGCTTTCTTT.

The chain carries TRBV19 and TRBJ1-1; weak D call: TRBD1 (5 bases). This CDR3 has 13 residues. The V end was cut by 7 bases, the J end by 5 bases, with 14 bases between. The germline gives CDR1 LNHDA, CDR2 SQIVND (reference sequence). Written as DNA, the CDR3 is TGTGCCAGTACCCCAAATCGGGGGACTGAAGCTTTCTTT. Encoded protein: CASTPNRGTEAFF. Looking up the rest from reference TRBV19 and TRBJ1-1 gives the full variable domain: DGGITQSPKYLFRKEGQNVTLSCEQNLNHDAMYWYRQDPGQGLRLIYYSQIVNDFQKGDIAEGYSVSREKKESFPLTVTSAQKNPTAFYLCASTPNRGTEAFFGQGTRLTVV.

The V call is TRBV30, the J call TRBJ1-5, with 7 bases identical to TRBD1. Germline V gives CDR1 GTSNPN, CDR2 SVGIG (reference sequence). The trim removed 0 bases at V and 7 bases at J, leaving 12 bases unmatched. The CDR3 runs to 16 residues. CDR3 nucleotide sequence: TGTGCCTGGAGTGTACGTGGGGACAGCTTAGGGCAGCCCCAGCATTTT. As protein: CAWSVRGDSLGQPQHF.

The chain couples TRBV30 to TRBJ2-6; D might be TRBD1 (5 bases). CDR1 GTSNPN and CDR2 SVGIG come from the germline V gene (reference sequence). Trimming left V 0 bases short and J 2 bases short, with 8 bases between. The CDR3 runs to 15 residues. The CDR3 here is CAWSVGRPGANVLTF. The CDR3 bases are TGTGCCTGGAGTGTGGGGCGCCCTGGGGCCAACGTCCTGACTTTC. Full variable domain (rest looked up from reference TRBV30 and TRBJ2-6): SQTIHQWPATLVQPVGSPLSLECTVEGTSNPNLYWYRQAAGRGLQLLFYSVGIGQISSEVPQNLSASRPQDRQFILSSKKLLLSDSGFYLCAWSVGRPGANVLTFGAGSRLTVL.

The chain employs TRBV5-6 and TRBJ1-1; no reliable D call. Trimming stripped 0 bases from V and 0 bases from J, with 6 bases between. Looked up from germline, CDR1 is SGHDT and CDR2 is YYEEEE. The CDR3 covers 14 residues. CDR3 region: CASSLGLMNTEAFF. CDR3 in DNA: TGTGCCAGCAGCTTGGGACTGATGAACACTGAAGCTTTCTTT.

The chain joins TRBV15 to TRBJ2-1; D is uncertain. The CDR3 spans 16 residues. Germline CDR1 is LNHNV and CDR2 is YYDKDF (reference sequence). V lost 0 bases and J lost 1, with 10 bases in between. The CDR3 loop reads CATSRDHQLSYNEQFF. The CDR3, as DNA: TGTGCCACCAGCAGAGATCACCAACTATCCTACAATGAGCAGTTCTTC.

This chain connects TRBV28 to TRBJ1-4; D may be TRBD1 (5 bases). The V end lost 6 bases, the J end lost 5 bases, and 16 bases lay between the germline ends. This CDR3 region has 15 residues. Germline CDR1 reads MDHEN; CDR2 reads SYDVKM. CDR3: CASSAPGGVNEKLFF. DNA for the CDR3: TGTGCCAGCAGCGCGCCCGGGGGAGTGAATGAAAAACTGTTTTTT.

This CDR3 is CASSVRTGGYTF. DNA for the CDR3: TGTGCCAGTAGTGTAAGGACGGGAGGCTACACCTTC. V and J are TRBV19 and TRBJ1-2, with no clear D. This CDR3 is built from 12 residues. Trimming took off 5 bases at V and 8 bases at J, with 12 bases between the two ends. The V gene's germline CDR1 is LNHDA and CDR2 SQIVND (reference sequence).

The chain links TRBV21-1 to TRBJ1-2. TRBV21-1 is noted as a pseudogene. CDR3 length: 14 amino acids. The CDR3 DNA reads TGTGCCAGCGCTAACAGGGAGGGGACCGTCGGCTACACCTTC. Its translation: CASANREGTVGYTF.

The rearrangement joins TRBV12-5 to TRBJ2-2; D is perhaps TRBD1 (5 bases). The CDR3 covers 17 residues. Germline CDR1 and CDR2: LGHNT and FRNRAP. Trimming cost V 6 bases and J 6 bases, with 23 bases left between them. For the CDR3, the DNA is TGTGCTAGTGGCAAACCGCCCAAGACAGCCACGGCCGGGGAGCTGTTTTTT. This encodes CASGKPPKTATAGELFF.

This clone occurred once. The rearrangement uses TRBV3-1 (or the pseudogene TRBV3-2) and TRBJ1-4; D unresolved. The V gene's germline CDR1 is LGHDT and CDR2 YNNKEL (reference sequence). This CDR3 has 13 amino acids. Between the trimmed V and J ends, which lost 4 bases and 8 bases, there was a span of 11 bases. The CDR3 loop is CASSPFVREKLFF. In nucleotides, the CDR3 is TGTGCCAGCAGCCCATTCGTTCGGGAAAAACTGTTTTTT.

J is TRBJ2-7 and V is TRBV5-4; 9 bases align to TRBD2. Germline V CDR1 and CDR2: SGHNT, YYREEE (reference sequence). The CDR3 extends over 16 amino acids. V gave up 4 bases and J gave up 2 bases; unmatched junction bases: 10. For the CDR3, the DNA is TGTGCCAGCAGCCAAATAGCGGGAGCGCTAACCTACGAGCAGTACTTC. It yields the protein CASSQIAGALTYEQYF. Full variable domain (outside the CDR3, taken from reference TRBV5-4 and TRBJ2-7): ETGVTQSPTHLIKTRGQQVTLRCSSQSGHNTVSWYQQALGQGPQFIFQYYREEENGRGNFPPRFSGLQFPNYSSELNVNALELDDSALYLCASSQIAGALTYEQYFGPGTRLTVT.

The chain uses TRBV30 and TRBJ2-5; maybe TRBD1 (5 bases). V lost 1 base to trimming and J lost 9 bases, with 12 bases between them. The germline CDR1 and CDR2 sequences are GTSNPN and SVGIG (reference sequence). This CDR3 has 12 residues. CDR3 DNA: TGTGCCTGGAGTGGGGGCGCGAACGCCCAGTACTTC. This gives the protein CAWSGGANAQYF.

This chain connects TRBV3-1 (or the pseudogene TRBV3-2) to TRBJ2-7, with 8 bases lining up with TRBD2. After removal of 4 bases from V and 3 bases from J, the junction contained 5 bases not matched to a gene. The CDR3 loop spans 14 amino acids. Germline V lookup: CDR1 LGHDT, CDR2 YNNKEL (reference sequence). CDR3 nucleotide sequence: TGTGCCAGCAGCCTACGGGCGGGGGGCTACGAGCAGTACTTC. It codes for CASSLRAGGYEQYF.

This chain joins TRBV7-9 and TRBJ2-5, with D possibly being TRBD2 (7 bases). CDR3 length: 16 residues. V lost 5 bases and J 5 bases, leaving 21 bases between the germline ends. From germline, CDR1 is SEHNR and CDR2 FQNEAQ (reference sequence). The DNA of the CDR3 is TGTGCCAGCAGCCCTTTTGGGGCGGGGGCCGGGGAGACCCAGTACTTC. Its translation: CASSPFGAGAGETQYF.

The CDR3 DNA is TGTGCCAGCAGTGAAGGAGGGTTAGAAGCTTTCTTT. It specifies CASSEGGLEAFF. The chain employs TRBV2 and TRBJ1-1, with no clear D. This CDR3 spans 12 amino acids. The ends were cut back, 1 base at V and 8 bases at J, with 8 bases in the middle. Per the germline V gene, CDR1 is SNHLY and CDR2 is FYNNEI.

V is TRBV18 and J is TRBJ1-5; 7 nucleotides agree with TRBD1. CDR3 length: 18 amino acids. V lost 4 bases and J lost 5; bases outside the gene matches: 17. The germline V gene encodes CDR1 KGHSH and CDR2 LQKENI. The CDR3 sequence: CASSLSNPGTANHQPQHF. The CDR3 nucleotides read TGTGCCAGCTCACTCTCCAATCCCGGGACAGCAAACCATCAGCCCCAGCATTTT.

The genes are TRBV19 and TRBJ2-7, with 7 bases matching TRBD1. The CDR3 runs to 15 residues. The ends lost 1 base at V and 2 bases at J; junction bases unmatched: 5. Germline V gene data show CDR1 as LNHDA and CDR2 as SQIVND (reference sequence). The CDR3 is CASSIVPTGTYEQYF. DNA of the CDR3: TGTGCCAGTAGTATAGTCCCGACAGGGACCTACGAGCAGTACTTC.

The chain couples TRBV5-1 to TRBJ2-1, with 9 bases matching TRBD2. The CDR3 totals 17 residues. V lost 1 base to trimming and J lost 4 bases; unmatched junction nucleotides: 9. Germline values: CDR1 SGHRS, CDR2 YFSETQ. The CDR3 DNA reads TGCGCCAGCAGCTTGTGGGGTAGCGGGAGAGGGTACAATGAGCAGTTCTTC. Its translation: CASSLWGSGRGYNEQFF.

This chain uses TRBV10-3 with TRBJ2-2; D ambiguous. Between the trimmed V and J ends, which lost 0 bases and 0 bases, there was a span of 11 bases. This CDR3 is 17 amino acids long. The germline V gene encodes CDR1 ENHRY and CDR2 SYGVKD. As DNA, the CDR3 is TGTGCCATCAGTGAGTCGGAGCATCTAGCGAACACCGGGGAGCTGTTTTTT. Its protein is CAISESEHLANTGELFF.